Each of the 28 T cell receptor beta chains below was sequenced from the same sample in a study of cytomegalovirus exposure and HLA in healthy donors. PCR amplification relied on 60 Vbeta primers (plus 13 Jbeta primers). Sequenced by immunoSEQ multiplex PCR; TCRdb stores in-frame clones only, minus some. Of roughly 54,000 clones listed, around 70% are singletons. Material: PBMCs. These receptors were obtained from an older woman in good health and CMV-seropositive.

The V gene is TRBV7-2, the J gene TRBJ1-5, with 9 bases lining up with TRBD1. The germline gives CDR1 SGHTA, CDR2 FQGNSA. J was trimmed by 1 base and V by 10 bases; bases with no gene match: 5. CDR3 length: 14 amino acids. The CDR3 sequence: CATRQGGSNQPQHF. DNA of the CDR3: TGTGCCACCCGACAGGGGGGAAGCAATCAGCCCCAGCATTTT.

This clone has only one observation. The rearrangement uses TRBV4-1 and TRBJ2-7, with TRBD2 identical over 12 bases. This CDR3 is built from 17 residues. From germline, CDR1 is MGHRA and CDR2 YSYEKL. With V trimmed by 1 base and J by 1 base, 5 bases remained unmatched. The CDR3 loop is CASSQGRLAGDSYEQYF. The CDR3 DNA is TGCGCCAGCAGCCAAGGTAGACTAGCGGGGGATTCCTACGAGCAGTACTTC.

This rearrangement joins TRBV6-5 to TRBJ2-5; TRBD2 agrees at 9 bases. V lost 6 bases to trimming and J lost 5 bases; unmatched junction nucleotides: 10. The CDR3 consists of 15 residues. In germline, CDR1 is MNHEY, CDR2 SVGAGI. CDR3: CASRGSGLARETQYF. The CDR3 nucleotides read TGTGCCAGCAGAGGAAGTGGACTAGCGAGGGAGACCCAGTACTTC.

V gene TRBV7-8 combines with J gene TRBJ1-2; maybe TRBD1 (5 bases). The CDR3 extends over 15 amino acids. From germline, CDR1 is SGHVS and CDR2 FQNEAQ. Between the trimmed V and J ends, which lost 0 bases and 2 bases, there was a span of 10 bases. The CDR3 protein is CASSLAGGVNYGYTF. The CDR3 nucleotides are TGTGCCAGCAGCTTAGCCGGGGGGGTCAACTATGGCTACACCTTC.

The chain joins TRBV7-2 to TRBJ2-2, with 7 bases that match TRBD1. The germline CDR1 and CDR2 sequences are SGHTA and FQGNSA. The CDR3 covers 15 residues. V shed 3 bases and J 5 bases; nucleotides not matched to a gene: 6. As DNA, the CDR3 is TGTGCCAGCAGCTTTAACAGGGGTGGGACCGGGGAGCTGTTTTTT. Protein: CASSFNRGGTGELFF.

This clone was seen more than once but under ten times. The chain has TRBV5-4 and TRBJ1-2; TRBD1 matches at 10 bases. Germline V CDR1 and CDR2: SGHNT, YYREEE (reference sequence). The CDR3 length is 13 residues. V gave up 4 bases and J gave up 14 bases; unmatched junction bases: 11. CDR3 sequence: CASSQTGTGAFTF. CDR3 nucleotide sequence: TGTGCCAGCAGCCAGACCGGGACAGGGGCCTTTACCTTC. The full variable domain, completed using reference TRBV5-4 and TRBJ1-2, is ETGVTQSPTHLIKTRGQQVTLRCSSQSGHNTVSWYQQALGQGPQFIFQYYREEENGRGNFPPRFSGLQFPNYSSELNVNALELDDSALYLCASSQTGTGAFTFGSGTRLTVV.

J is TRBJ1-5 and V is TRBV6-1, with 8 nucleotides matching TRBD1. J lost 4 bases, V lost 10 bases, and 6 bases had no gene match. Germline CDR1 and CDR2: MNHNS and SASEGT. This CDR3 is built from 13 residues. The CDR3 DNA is TGTGCCATCTCCGGGACAGGTAATCAGCCCCAGCATTTT. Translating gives CAISGTGNQPQHF.

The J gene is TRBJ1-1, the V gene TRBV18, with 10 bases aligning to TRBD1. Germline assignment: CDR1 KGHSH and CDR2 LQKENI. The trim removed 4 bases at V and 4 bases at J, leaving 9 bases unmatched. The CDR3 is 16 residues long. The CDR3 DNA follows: TGTGCCAGCTCACAGCGACAGGGGGCGCTTGGCACTGAAGCTTTCTTT. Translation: CASSQRQGALGTEAFF. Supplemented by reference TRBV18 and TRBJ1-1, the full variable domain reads NAGVMQNPRHLVRRRGQEARLRCSPMKGHSHVYWYRQLPEEGLKFMVYLQKENIIDESGMPKERFSAEFPKEGPSILRIQQVVRGDSAAYFCASSQRQGALGTEAFFGQGTRLTVV.

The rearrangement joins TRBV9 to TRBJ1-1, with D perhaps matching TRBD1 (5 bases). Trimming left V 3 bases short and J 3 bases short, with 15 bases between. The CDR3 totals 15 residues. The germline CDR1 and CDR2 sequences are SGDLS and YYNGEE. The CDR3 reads CASSETELPDTEAFF. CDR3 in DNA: TGTGCCAGCAGCGAGACAGAGTTACCCGACACTGAAGCTTTCTTT.

The CDR3 is CASSSRTGEQYF. CDR3 coding DNA: TGTGCCAGCAGCTCTAGAACGGGCGAGCAGTACTTC. The chain uses TRBV7-2 and TRBJ2-7, with D hard to call. CDR3 length: 12 amino acids. The ends were cut back, 4 bases at V and 6 bases at J, with 10 bases in the middle. The germline gives CDR1 SGHTA, CDR2 FQGNSA. The full variable domain, rest sourced from reference TRBV7-2 and TRBJ2-7, is GAGVSQSPSNKVTEKGKDVELRCDPISGHTALYWYRQSLGQGLEFLIYFQGNSAPDKSGLPSDRFSAERTGGSVSTLTIQRTQQEDSAVYLCASSSRTGEQYFGPGTRLTVT.

The CDR3: CASFQTHSGNTIYF. CDR3 coding DNA: TGTGCCAGTTTCCAGACTCACTCTGGAAACACCATATATTTT. The chain employs TRBV28 and TRBJ1-3; D gene uncertain. This CDR3 contains 14 residues. V was shortened by 9 bases and J by 0 bases, with 12 bases between the two germline ends. The germline gives CDR1 MDHEN, CDR2 SYDVKM.

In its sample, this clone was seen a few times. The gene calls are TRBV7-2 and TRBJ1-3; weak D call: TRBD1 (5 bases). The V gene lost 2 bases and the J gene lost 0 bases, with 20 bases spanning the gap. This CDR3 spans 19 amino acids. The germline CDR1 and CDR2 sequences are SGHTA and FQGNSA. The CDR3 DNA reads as TGTGCCAGCAGCTTAAGGTCAGGGACTCTATCCCGCTCTGGAAACACCATATATTTT. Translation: CASSLRSGTLSRSGNTIYF. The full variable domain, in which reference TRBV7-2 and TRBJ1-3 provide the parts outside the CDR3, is GAGVSQSPSNKVTEKGKDVELRCDPISGHTALYWYRQSLGQGLEFLIYFQGNSAPDKSGLPSDRFSAERTGGSVSTLTIQRTQQEDSAVYLCASSLRSGTLSRSGNTIYFGEGSWLTVV.

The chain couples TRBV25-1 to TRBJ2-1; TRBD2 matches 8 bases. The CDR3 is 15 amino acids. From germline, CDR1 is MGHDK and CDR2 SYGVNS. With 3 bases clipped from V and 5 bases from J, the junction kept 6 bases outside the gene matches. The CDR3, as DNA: TGTGCCAGCAGTGATCGGGGCGGGGGGAACAATGAGCAGTTCTTC. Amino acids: CASSDRGGGNNEQFF.

CDR3: CASTRTGSDEQYF. The CDR3 nucleotides are TGTGCCAGTACCCGGACAGGGAGCGACGAGCAGTACTTC. This chain connects TRBV19 to TRBJ2-7; 8 bases match TRBD1. V shed 7 bases and J 5 bases; nucleotides not matched to a gene: 7. Germline CDR1 reads LNHDA; CDR2 reads SQIVND (reference sequence). There are 13 residues in the CDR3.

CDR3 DNA: TGTGCCAGCAGCCGCACCGGGACAGGGCGAAACACTGAAGCTTTCTTT. As protein: CASSRTGTGRNTEAFF. The chain carries TRBV14 and TRBJ1-1, with 9 nucleotides matching TRBD1. The CDR3 spans 16 residues. J lost 2 bases, V lost 4 bases, and 8 bases had no gene match. CDR1 and CDR2 from the germline V gene are SGHDN and FVKESK.

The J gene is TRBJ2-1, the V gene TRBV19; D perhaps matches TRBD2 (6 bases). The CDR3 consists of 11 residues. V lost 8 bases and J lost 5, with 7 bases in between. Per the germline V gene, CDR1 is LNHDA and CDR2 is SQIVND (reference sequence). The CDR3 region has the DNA TGTGCCAGTGGGACTCACAATGAGCAGTTCTTC. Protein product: CASGTHNEQFF.

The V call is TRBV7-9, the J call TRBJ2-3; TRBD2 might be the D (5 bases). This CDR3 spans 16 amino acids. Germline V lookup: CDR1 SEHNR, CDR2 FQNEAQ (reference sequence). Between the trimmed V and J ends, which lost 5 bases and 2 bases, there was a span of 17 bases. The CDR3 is CASSPLSGVDTDTQYF. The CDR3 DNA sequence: TGTGCCAGCAGCCCCCTATCCGGGGTAGACACAGATACGCAGTATTTT. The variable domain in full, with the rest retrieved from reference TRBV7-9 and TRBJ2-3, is DTGVSQNPRHKITKRGQNVTFRCDPISEHNRLYWYRQTLGQGPEFLTYFQNEAQLEKSRLLSDRFSAERPKGSFSTLEIQRTEQGDSAMYLCASSPLSGVDTDTQYFGPGTRLTVL.

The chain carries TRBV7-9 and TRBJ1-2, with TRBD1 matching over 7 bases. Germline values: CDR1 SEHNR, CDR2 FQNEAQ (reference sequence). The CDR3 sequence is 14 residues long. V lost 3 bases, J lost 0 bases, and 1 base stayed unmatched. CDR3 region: CASSFDRANYGYTF. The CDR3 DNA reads TGTGCCAGCAGCTTCGACAGGGCTAACTATGGCTACACCTTC.

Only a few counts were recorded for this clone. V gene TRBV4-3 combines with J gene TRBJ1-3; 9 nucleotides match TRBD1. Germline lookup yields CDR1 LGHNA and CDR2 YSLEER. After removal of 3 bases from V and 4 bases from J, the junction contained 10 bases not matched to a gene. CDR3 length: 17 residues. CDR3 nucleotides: TGCGCCAGCAGCCAGGGGGAACAGGGGGCTACCGGAAACACCATATATTTT. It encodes CASSQGEQGATGNTIYF.

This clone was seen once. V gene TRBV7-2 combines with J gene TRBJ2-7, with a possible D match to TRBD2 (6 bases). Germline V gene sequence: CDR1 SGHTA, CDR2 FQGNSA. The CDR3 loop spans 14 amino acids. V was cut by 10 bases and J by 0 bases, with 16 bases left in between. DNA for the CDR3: TGTGCCACCAAAGTAGCGGTTAGCTCCTACGAGCAGTACTTC. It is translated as CATKVAVSSYEQYF.

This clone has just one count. The CDR3 DNA is TGCGCCAGCAGCTTCGGGGGGAATAGCAATCAGCCCCAGCATTTT. As protein: CASSFGGNSNQPQHF. This chain links TRBV5-1 with TRBJ1-5; weak D call: TRBD1 (5 bases). This CDR3 comprises 15 residues. Germline V lookup: CDR1 SGHRS, CDR2 YFSETQ. V lost 2 bases, J lost 0 bases, and 9 bases lay in between.

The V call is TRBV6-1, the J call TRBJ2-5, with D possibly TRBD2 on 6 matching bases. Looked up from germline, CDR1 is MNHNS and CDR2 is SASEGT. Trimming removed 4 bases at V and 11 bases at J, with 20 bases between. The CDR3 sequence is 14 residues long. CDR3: CASSAYPGLPEQYF. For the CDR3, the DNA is TGTGCCAGCAGTGCGTACCCGGGACTGCCAGAGCAGTACTTC.

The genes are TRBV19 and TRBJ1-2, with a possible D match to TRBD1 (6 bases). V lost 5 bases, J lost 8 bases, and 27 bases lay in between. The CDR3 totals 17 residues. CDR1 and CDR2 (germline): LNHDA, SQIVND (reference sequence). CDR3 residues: CASSSNLPGHQLPGYTF. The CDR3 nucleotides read TGTGCCAGTAGTTCCAACCTTCCGGGACACCAACTGCCCGGCTACACCTTC.

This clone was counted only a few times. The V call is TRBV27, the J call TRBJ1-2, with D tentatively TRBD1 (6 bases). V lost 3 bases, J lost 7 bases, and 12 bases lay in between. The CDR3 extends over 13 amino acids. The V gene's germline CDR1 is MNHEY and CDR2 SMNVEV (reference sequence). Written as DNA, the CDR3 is TGTGCCAGCAGTTTGGGGGGGCGCGGTGGCTACACCTTC. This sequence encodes CASSLGGRGGYTF.

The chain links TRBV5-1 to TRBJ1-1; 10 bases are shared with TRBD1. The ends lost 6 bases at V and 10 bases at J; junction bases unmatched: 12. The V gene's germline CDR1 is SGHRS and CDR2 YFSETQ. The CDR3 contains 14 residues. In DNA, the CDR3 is TGCGCCAGCACCTCCGGGACAGGGGAGGTAGGAGCTTTCTTT. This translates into CASTSGTGEVGAFF. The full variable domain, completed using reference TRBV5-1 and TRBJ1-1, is KAGVTQTPRYLIKTRGQQVTLSCSPISGHRSVSWYQQTPGQGLQFLFEYFSETQRNKGNFPGRFSGRQFSNSRSEMNVSTLELGDSALYLCASTSGTGEVGAFFGQGTRLTVV.

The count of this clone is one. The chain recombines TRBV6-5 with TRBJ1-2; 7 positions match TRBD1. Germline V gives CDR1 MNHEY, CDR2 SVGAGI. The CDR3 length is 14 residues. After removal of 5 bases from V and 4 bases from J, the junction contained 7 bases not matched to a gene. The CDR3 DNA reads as TGTGCCAGCAGTCCAACAGGGGTACCCTATGGCTACACCTTC. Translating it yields CASSPTGVPYGYTF.

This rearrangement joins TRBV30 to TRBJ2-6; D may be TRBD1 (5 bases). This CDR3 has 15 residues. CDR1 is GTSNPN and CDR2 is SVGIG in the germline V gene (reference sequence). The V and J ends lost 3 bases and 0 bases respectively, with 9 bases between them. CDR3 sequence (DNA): TGTGCCTGGAGGAAAGGACACTCTGGGGCCAACGTCCTGACTTTC. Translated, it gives CAWRKGHSGANVLTF.

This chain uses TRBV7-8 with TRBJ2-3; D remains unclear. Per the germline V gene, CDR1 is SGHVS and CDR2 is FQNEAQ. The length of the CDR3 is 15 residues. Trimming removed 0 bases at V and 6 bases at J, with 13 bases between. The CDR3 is CASSLAVIATDTQYF. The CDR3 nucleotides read TGTGCCAGCAGCTTAGCGGTAATAGCAACCGATACGCAGTATTTT.